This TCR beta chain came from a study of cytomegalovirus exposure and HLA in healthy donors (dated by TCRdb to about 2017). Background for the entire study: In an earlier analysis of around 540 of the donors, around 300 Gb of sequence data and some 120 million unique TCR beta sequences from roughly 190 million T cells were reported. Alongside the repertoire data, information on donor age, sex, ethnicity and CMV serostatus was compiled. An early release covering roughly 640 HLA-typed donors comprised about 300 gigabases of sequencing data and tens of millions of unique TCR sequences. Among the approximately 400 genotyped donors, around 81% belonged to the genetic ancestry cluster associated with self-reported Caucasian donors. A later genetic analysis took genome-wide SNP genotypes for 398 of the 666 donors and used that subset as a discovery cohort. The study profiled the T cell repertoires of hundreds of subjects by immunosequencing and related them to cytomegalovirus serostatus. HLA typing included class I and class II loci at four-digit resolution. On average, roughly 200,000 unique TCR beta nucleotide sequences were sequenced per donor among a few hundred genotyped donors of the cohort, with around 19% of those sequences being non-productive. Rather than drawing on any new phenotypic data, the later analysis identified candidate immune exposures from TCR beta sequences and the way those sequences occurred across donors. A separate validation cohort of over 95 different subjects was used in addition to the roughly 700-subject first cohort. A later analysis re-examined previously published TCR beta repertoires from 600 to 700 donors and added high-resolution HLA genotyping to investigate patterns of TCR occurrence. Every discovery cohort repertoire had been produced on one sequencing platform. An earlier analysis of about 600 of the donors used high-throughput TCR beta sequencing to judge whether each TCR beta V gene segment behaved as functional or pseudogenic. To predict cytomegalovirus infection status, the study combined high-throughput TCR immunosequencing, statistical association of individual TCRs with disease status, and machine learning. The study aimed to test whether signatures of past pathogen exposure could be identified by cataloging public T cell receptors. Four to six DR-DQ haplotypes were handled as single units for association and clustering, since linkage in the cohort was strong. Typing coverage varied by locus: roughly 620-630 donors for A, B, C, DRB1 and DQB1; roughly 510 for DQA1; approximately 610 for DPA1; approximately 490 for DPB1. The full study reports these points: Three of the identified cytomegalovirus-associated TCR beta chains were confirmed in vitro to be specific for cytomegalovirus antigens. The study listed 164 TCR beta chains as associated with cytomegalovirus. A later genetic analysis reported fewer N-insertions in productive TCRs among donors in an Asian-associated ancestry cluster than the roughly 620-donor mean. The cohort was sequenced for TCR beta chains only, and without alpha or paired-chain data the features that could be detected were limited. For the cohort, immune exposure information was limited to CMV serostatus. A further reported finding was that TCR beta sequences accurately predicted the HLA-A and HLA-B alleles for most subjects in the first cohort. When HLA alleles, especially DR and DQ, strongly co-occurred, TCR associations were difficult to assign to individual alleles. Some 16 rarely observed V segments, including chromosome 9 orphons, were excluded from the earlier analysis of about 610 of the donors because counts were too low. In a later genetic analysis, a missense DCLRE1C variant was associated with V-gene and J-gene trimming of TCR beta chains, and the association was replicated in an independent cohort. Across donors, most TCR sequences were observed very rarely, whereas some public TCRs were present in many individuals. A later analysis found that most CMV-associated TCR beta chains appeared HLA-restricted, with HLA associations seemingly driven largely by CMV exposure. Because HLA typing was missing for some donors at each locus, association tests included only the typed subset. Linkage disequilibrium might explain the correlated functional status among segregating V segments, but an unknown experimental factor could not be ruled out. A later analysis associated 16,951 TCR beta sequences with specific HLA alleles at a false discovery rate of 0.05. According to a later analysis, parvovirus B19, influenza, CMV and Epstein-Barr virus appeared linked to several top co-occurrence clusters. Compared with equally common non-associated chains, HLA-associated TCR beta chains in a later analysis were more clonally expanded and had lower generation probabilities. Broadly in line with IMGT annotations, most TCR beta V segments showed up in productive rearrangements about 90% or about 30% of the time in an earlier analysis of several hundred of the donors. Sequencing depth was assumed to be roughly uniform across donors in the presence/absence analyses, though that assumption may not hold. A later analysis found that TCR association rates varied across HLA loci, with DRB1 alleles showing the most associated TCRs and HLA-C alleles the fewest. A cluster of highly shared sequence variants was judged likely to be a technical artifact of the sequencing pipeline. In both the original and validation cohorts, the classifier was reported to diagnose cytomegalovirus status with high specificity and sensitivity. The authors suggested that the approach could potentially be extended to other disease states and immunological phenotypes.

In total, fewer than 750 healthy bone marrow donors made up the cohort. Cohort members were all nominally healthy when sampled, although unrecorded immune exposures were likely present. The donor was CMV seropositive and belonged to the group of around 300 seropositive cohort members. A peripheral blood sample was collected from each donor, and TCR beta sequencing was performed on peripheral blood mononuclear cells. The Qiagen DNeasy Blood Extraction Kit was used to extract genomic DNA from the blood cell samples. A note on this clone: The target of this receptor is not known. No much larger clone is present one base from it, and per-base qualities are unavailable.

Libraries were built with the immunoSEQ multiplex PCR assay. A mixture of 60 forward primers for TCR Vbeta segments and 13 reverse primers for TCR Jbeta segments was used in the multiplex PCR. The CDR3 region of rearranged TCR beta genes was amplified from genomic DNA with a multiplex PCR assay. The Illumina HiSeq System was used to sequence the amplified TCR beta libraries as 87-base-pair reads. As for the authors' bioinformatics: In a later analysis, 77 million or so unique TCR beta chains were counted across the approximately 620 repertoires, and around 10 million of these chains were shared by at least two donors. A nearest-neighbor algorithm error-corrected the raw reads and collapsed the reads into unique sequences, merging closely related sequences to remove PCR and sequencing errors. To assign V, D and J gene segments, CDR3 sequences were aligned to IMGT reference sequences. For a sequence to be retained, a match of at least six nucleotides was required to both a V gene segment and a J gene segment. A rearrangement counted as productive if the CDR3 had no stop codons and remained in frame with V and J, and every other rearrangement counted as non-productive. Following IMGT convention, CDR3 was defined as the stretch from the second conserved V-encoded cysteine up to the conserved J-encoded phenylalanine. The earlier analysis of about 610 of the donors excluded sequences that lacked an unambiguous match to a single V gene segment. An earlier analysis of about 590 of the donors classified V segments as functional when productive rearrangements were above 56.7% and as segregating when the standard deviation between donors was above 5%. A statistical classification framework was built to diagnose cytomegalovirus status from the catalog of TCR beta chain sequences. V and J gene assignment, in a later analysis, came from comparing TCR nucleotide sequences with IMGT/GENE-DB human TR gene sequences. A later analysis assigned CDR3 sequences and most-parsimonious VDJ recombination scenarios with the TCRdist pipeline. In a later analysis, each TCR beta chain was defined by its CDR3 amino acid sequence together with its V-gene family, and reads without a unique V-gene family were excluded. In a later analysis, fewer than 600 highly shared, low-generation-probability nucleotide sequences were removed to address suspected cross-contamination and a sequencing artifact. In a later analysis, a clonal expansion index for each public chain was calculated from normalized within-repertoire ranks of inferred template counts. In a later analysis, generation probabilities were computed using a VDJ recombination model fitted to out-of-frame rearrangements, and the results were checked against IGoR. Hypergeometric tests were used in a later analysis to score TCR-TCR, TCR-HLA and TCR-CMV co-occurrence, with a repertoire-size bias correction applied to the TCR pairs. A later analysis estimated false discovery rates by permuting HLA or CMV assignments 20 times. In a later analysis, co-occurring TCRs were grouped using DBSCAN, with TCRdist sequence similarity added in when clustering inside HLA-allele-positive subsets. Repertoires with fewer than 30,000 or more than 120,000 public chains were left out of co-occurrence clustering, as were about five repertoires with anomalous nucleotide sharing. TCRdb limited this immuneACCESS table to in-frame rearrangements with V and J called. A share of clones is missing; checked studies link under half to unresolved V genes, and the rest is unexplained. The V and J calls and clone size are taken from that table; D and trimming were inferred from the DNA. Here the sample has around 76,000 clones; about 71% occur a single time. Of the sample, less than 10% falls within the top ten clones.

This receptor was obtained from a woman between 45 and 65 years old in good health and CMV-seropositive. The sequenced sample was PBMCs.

The DNA reads as follows: TGTGCCAGCAGCCGCCCGGGGAACACTGAAGCTTTCTTT. This is translated as CASSRPGNTEAFF. This chain is built from TRBV7-2 and TRBJ1-1; the D gene cannot be resolved reliably. The CDR1 and CDR2 encoded by the germline V gene are SGHTA and FQGNSA. The CDR3 holds 13 amino acids from the cysteine to the phenylalanine. The DNA shown is the 39-base CDR3, in frame from base 1. V was cut back by 5 bases and J by 1 base, leaving a gap of 8 bases between them.